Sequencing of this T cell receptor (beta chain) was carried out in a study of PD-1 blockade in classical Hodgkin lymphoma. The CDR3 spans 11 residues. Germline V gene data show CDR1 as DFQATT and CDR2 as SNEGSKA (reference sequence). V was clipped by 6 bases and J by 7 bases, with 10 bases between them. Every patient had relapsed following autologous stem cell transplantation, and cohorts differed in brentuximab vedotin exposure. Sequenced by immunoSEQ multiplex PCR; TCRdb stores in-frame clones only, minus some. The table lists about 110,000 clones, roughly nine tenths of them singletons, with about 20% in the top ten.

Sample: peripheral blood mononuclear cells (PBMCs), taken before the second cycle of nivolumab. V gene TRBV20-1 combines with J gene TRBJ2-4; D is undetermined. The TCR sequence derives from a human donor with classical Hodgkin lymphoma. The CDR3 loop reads CSALKGNIQYF. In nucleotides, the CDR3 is TGCAGTGCCTTAAAAGGGAACATTCAGTACTTC.